These 8 T cell receptor beta chains were all obtained from the same sample, sequenced in a study of blood T cell repertoires in COVID-19. Assay used: immunoSEQ multiplex PCR; TCRdb lists only in-frame clones, some missing. The repertoire holds approximately 250,000 clones, with around 90% as singletons. Sequencing used PBMCs or T cells enriched from blood (not recorded which). The receptors were sampled from a woman between 25 and 40 years old with acute COVID-19.

The chain employs TRBV3-1 (or the pseudogene TRBV3-2) and TRBJ1-5, with 9 bases aligning to TRBD1. The ends lost 2 bases at V and 8 bases at J; junction bases unmatched: 1. The germline CDR1 and CDR2 sequences are LGHDT and YNNKEL (reference sequence). This CDR3 has 13 residues. The CDR3 coding sequence is TGTGCCAGCAGCCAACGGGACAGGGAGCCCCAGCATTTT. This codes for CASSQRDREPQHF.

Here the CDR3 reads CASSSRTGGEENTIYF. The DNA for the CDR3 is TGTGCCAGCAGCTCAAGGACAGGGGGAGAGGAAAACACCATATATTTT. The chain uses TRBV7-6 and TRBJ1-3, with 10 bases matching TRBD1. The CDR3 is 16 residues long. The germline gives CDR1 SGHVS, CDR2 FNYEAQ. V was pared by 4 bases and J by 6 bases, with 9 bases of the junction left unmatched.

The V and J genes are TRBV18 and TRBJ1-2, with TRBD1 identical over 7 bases. Trimming cost V 4 bases and J 3 bases; bases outside gene matches: 8. Germline V lookup: CDR1 KGHSH, CDR2 LQKENI. The CDR3 is 15 residues long. CDR3 amino acids: CASSLGQDHYYGYTF. In DNA, the CDR3 is TGTGCCAGCTCACTCGGACAGGACCATTACTATGGCTACACCTTC. The variable domain in full, with the rest retrieved from reference TRBV18 and TRBJ1-2, is NAGVMQNPRHLVRRRGQEARLRCSPMKGHSHVYWYRQLPEEGLKFMVYLQKENIIDESGMPKERFSAEFPKEGPSILRIQQVVRGDSAAYFCASSLGQDHYYGYTFGSGTRLTVV.

The chain couples TRBV4-3 to TRBJ2-2, with a possible D match to TRBD2 (6 bases). Trimming stripped 0 bases from V and 2 bases from J, with 19 bases between. The CDR3 extends over 19 amino acids. Germline V gene sequence: CDR1 LGHNA, CDR2 YSLEER. The DNA of the CDR3 is TGCGCCAGCAGCCAAGAGGAACCTTTCGGGACTGCCAACACCGGGGAGCTGTTTTTT. This codes for CASSQEEPFGTANTGELFF.

This chain connects TRBV4-2 to TRBJ1-6, with D perhaps matching TRBD1 (6 bases). Trimming took off 4 bases at V and 5 bases at J, with 9 bases between the two ends. This CDR3 contains 14 residues. CDR1 is LGHNA, CDR2 YNFKEQ, per germline. CDR3 sequence reads: CASSPSGDNSPLHF. CDR3 DNA: TGTGCCAGCAGCCCTTCAGGGGATAATTCACCCCTCCACTTT.

The CDR3 reads CSVEDPGTSGVSYEQYF. The CDR3 bases are TGCAGCGTTGAAGACCCGGGGACTAGCGGGGTCTCCTACGAGCAGTACTTC. This chain connects TRBV29-1 to TRBJ2-7; TRBD2 aligns across 13 bases. The CDR3 runs 17 residues. The V and J ends lost 0 bases and 0 bases, in that order; junction bases with no gene match: 5. CDR1 and CDR2 (germline): SQVTM, ANQGSEA.

The J gene is TRBJ2-1, the V gene TRBV27; TRBD2 matches at 11 bases. The CDR3 is 15 amino acids. CDR1 is MNHEY and CDR2 is SMNVEV in the germline V gene (reference sequence). The V and J ends lost 7 bases and 4 bases, in that order; junction bases with no gene match: 6. The CDR3 sequence: CASTSGTSGYNEQFF. The DNA of the CDR3 is TGTGCCAGCACCTCTGGGACTAGCGGTTACAATGAGCAGTTCTTC.

The gene calls are TRBV15 and TRBJ2-1, with D possibly TRBD2 on 5 matching bases. This CDR3 comprises 13 residues. V was trimmed by 0 bases and J by 8 bases, leaving 8 bases between them. The V gene's germline CDR1 is LNHNV and CDR2 YYDKDF (reference sequence). The CDR3 protein is CATSRDYGDEQFF. The CDR3 DNA sequence: TGTGCCACCAGCAGAGATTACGGGGATGAGCAGTTCTTC.